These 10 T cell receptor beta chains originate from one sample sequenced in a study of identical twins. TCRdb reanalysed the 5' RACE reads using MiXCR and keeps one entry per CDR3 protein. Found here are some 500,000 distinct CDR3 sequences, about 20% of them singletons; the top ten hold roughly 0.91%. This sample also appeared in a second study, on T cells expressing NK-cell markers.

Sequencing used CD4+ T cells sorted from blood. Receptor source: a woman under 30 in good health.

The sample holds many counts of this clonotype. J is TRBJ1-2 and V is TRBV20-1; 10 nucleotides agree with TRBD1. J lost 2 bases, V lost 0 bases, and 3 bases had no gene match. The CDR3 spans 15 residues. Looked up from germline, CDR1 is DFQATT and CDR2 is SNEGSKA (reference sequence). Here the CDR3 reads CSARDDRGLNYGYTF. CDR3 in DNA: TGCAGTGCTAGAGACGACAGGGGGCTAAACTATGGCTACACCTTC.

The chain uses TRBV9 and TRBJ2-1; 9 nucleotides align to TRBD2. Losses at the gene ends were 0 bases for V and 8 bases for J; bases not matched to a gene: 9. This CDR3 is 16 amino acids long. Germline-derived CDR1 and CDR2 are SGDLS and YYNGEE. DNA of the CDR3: TGTGCCAGCAGCGTAGAGGGTAGCGGGAGTATCTATGAGCAGTTCTTC. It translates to CASSVEGSGSIYEQFF.

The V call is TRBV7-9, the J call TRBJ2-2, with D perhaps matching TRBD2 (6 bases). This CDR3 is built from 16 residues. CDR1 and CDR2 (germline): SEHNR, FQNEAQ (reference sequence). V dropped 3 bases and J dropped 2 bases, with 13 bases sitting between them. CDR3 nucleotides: TGTGCCAGCAGCTTCCGGAGGGTCGACAACACCGGGGAGCTGTTTTTT. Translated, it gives CASSFRRVDNTGELFF.

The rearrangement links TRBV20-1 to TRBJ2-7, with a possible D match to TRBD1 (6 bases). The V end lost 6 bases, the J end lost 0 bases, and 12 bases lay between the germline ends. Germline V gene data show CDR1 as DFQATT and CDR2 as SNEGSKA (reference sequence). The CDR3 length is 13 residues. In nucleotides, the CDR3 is TGCAGTGCGACCCGGACAGACTCCTACGAGCAGTACTTC. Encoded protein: CSATRTDSYEQYF.

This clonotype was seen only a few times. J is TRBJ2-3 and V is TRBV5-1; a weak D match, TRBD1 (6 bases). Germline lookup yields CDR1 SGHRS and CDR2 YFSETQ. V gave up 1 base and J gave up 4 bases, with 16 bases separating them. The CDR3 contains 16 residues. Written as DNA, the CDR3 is TGCGCCAGCAGCTTGAAAACGTCAGGGGTAGCAGATACGCAGTATTTT. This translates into CASSLKTSGVADTQYF.

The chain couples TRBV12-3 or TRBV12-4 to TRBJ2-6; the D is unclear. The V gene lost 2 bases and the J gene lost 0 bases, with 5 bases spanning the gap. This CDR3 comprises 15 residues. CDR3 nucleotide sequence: TGTGCCAGCAGTTTACAGGACTCTGGGGCCAACGTCCTGACTTTC. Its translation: CASSLQDSGANVLTF.

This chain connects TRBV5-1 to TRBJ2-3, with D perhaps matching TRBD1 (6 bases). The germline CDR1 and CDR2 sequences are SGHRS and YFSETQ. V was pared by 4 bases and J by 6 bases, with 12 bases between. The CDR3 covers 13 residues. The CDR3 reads CASSIQGTDTQYF. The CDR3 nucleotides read TGCGCCAGCAGCATACAGGGAACGGATACGCAGTATTTT.

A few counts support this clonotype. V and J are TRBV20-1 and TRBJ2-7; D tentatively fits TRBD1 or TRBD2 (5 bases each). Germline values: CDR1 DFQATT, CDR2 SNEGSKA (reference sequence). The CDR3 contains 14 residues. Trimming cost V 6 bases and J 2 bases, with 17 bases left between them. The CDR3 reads CSAETAVPAYEQYF. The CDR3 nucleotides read TGCAGTGCCGAGACAGCGGTGCCCGCCTACGAGCAGTACTTC.

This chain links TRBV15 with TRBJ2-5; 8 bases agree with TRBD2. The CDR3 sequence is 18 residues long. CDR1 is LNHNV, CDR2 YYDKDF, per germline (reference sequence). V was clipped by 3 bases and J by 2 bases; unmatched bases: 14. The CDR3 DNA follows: TGTGCCACCAGCAGGGCGTCCCTCGCGGGGGGATCACAAGAGACCCAGTACTTC. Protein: CATSRASLAGGSQETQYF.

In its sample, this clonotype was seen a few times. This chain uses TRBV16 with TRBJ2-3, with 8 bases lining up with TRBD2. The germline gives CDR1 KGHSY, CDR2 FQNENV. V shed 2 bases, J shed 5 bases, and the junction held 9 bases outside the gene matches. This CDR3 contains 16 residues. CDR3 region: CASSQRALSGRDTQYF. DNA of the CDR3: TGTGCCAGCAGCCAACGCGCCTTAAGCGGGAGAGATACGCAGTATTTT.